Listed below are T cell receptor beta chains from one sample, sequenced in a study of glioma-infiltrating T cells. TCRdb re-called the multiplex PCR reads with MiXCR, one entry per CDR3 protein. The sample lists tens of thousands of distinct CDR3 sequences; about 25% were seen once. The sequencing input was glioma tissue, nonneoplastic brain tissue, or PBMCs (not recorded which). The source is a human donor with low-grade glioma or glioblastoma, undergoing nonglioma brain surgery, or in good health (not recorded which). Both conserved end residues are part of each CDR3. The order of the fields is V gene, CDR3 length, J gene, D gene, clone size, CDR3 DNA, CDR3 protein. The D gene is left open where the match is weak. A clone size is listed for some rows: how often the clone was seen (once, few, many), or a class if it is expanded.

TRBV5-1,14,TRBJ1-1,.,.,TGCGCCAGCAGCTTGGTACAGGGAAGCACTGAAGCTTTCTTT,CASSLVQGSTEAFF
TRBV2,15,TRBJ1-6,.,many,TGTGCCAGCAGTGAATCGACGGGGCGAAATTCACCCCTCCACTTT,CASSESTGRNSPLHF
TRBV5-5,16,TRBJ2-2,.,few,TGTGCCAGCAGCGACTTCCATGGAGGGTACACCGGGGAGCTGTTTTTT,CASSDFHGGYTGELFF
TRBV12-3/TRBV12-4,11,TRBJ2-7,.,many,TGTGCCAGCAGGGAGGAACACGAGCAGTACTTC,CASREEHEQYF
TRBV12-3/TRBV12-4,13,TRBJ1-1,.,few,TGTGCCAGCAGTTCCTGGGGCAGCGCACAAGCTTTCTTT,CASSSWGSAQAFF
TRBV6-1,11,TRBJ1-1,.,medium-sized,TGTGCCAGCAGTTATAAGGGAGAGGCTTTCTTT,CASSYKGEAFF
TRBV6-6,14,TRBJ1-2,.,many,TGTGCCAGCAGTTACGGGACTCCGGGTCATGGCTACACCTTC,CASSYGTPGHGYTF
TRBV20-1,16,TRBJ2-7,TRBD2,.,TGCAGTGCTAGAGATGGCCTAGCGGGGGGTTCGTACGAGCAGTACTTC,CSARDGLAGGSYEQYF
TRBV15,13,TRBJ1-3,.,many,TGTGCCACCAGCACGGGTGGAGGAAACACCATATATTTT,CATSTGGGNTIYF
TRBV12-3/TRBV12-4,16,TRBJ1-3,.,few,TGTGCCAGCAGTTTCGGAGCCCGCTCGCGGGGAAACACCATATATTTT,CASSFGARSRGNTIYF
TRBV12-3/TRBV12-4,10,TRBJ1-2,.,.,TGTGCCAGGAGACCTGGTGACTACACCTTC,CARRPGDYTF
TRBV10-2,13,TRBJ1-5,.,many,TGCGCCAGCAGCGGGAGCTATTATCAGCCCCAGCATTTT,CASSGSYYQPQHF
TRBV29-1,13,TRBJ2-5,.,few,TGCAGCGTTGGCGACGCGGAGGGGACGCCCCAGTACTTC,CSVGDAEGTPQYF
TRBV19,11,TRBJ1-5,.,many,TGTGCCAGTAGTATGGGGAGGGATGCGCATTTT,CASSMGRDAHF
TRBV7-9,15,TRBJ2-3,TRBD2,many,TGTGCCAGCAGCAGACGGACTAGCGGGAGAGATACGCAGTATTTT,CASSRRTSGRDTQYF
TRBV19,13,TRBJ1-1,.,many,TGTGCCAGTAAACCCCGGAGGGACACTGAAGCTTTCTTT,CASKPRRDTEAFF
TRBV20-1,15,TRBJ1-2,.,many,TGCAGTGCTAGACCTGGGCAGGGCCAGAACTATGGCTACACCTTC,CSARPGQGQNYGYTF
TRBV20-1,15,TRBJ1-3,.,many,TGCAGTGCTAAAGTGGACGCCACCTCTGGAAACACCATATATTTT,CSAKVDATSGNTIYF
TRBV7-7,13,TRBJ2-3,.,many,TGTGCCAGCAGCTTAGCCCCCACAGATACGCAGTATTTT,CASSLAPTDTQYF
TRBV6-5,12,TRBJ1-2,.,once,TGTGCCAGAAATACCCATCGGCCGGGCTACACCTTC,CARNTHRPGYTF
TRBV27,14,TRBJ1-4,.,.,TGTGCCAGCACCTCTAGGGACGGAAATGAAAAACTGTTTTTT,CASTSRDGNEKLFF
TRBV10-3,14,TRBJ2-7,.,many,TGTGCCATCAGCGCTGGACAGTCTCTCTACGAGCAGTACTTC,CAISAGQSLYEQYF
TRBV14,15,TRBJ2-3,.,many,TGTGCCAGCAGTTACCGAGACAGACCAAGAGATACGCAGTATTTT,CASSYRDRPRDTQYF
TRBV6-1,15,TRBJ1-2,.,many,TGTGCCAGCAGTCCGAGTACACTTGATAGCGATGGCTACACCTTC,CASSPSTLDSDGYTF
TRBV18,18,TRBJ2-4,.,few,TGTGCCAGCTCACCAACCGCGACGGCCGGATTAGCCAAAAACATTCAGTACTTC,CASSPTATAGLAKNIQYF
TRBV19,12,TRBJ2-3,.,many,TGTGCCAGCTCGGACAGACTTTTAACGCAGTATTTT,CASSDRLLTQYF
TRBV5-1,13,TRBJ2-5,.,.,TGCGCCAGCAGCTTGCAGGGTGAAGAGACCCAGTACTTC,CASSLQGEETQYF
TRBV5-1,12,TRBJ1-6,TRBD1,many,TGCGCCAGCGGACAGGGGGAATCACCCCTCCACTTT,CASGQGESPLHF
TRBV6-1,13,TRBJ2-1,.,many,TGTGCCAGCACCCAGGACAACGGGAATGAGCAGTTCTTC,CASTQDNGNEQFF
TRBV20-1,13,TRBJ2-5,.,many,TGCAGTGCTAGGGAAACAAATCAAGAGACCCAGTACTTC,CSARETNQETQYF
TRBV7-2,16,TRBJ2-3,.,many,TGTGCCAGCAGCTTAGAGTTGGGAGTCCGCACAGATACGCAGTATTTT,CASSLELGVRTDTQYF
TRBV7-8,17,TRBJ1-5,.,many,TGTGCCAGCAGCTTAGGGATAGTCCTTTATAGCAATCAGCCCCAGCATTTT,CASSLGIVLYSNQPQHF
TRBV7-2,12,TRBJ1-5,.,many,TGTGCCAGCAGTTTCTATGGACAGCCCCAGCATTTT,CASSFYGQPQHF
TRBV11-2,17,TRBJ1-2,.,.,TGTGCCAGCAGCCTACACTCCGGGACGCCTAGAGGCTATGGCTACACCTTC,CASSLHSGTPRGYGYTF
TRBV18,17,TRBJ2-7,TRBD2,many,TGTGCCAGCTCACCACGGGTTTTAGCGGGAGTGTCGTACGAGCAGTACTTC,CASSPRVLAGVSYEQYF
TRBV29-1,13,TRBJ1-1,.,many,TGCAGCGCTGTCGCCCAGACGAACACTGAAGCTTTCTTT,CSAVAQTNTEAFF